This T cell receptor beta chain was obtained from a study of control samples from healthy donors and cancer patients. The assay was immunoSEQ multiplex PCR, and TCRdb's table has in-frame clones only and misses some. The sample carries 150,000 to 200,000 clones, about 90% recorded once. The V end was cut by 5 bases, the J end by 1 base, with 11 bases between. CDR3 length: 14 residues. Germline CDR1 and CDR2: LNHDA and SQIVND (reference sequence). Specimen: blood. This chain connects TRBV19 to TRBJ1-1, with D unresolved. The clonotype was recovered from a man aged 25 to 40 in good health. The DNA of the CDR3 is TGTGCCAGTAGTTCCGGTCGCTCGAACACTGAAGCTTTCTTT. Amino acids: CASSSGRSNTEAFF.